This T cell receptor beta chain was identified during a study of molecular identifiers for immune sequencing clone quantification. Across the whole study: Across replicate runs, RNA obtained from around 20,000 or 100,000 naive CD8 cells was divided into five, with four undergoing sequencing.

Naive CD8 T cells, phenotype CD8+CD4-CCR7+CD45RA+, were sorted. TCR libraries were built in bulk with a published protocol and specific TCR primers. TCRdb reprocessed the PCR reads via MiXCR and lists one record per CDR3 protein. This table holds 8,500 to 11,000 distinct CDR3 sequences, more than 15% found once. Between the trimmed V and J ends, which lost 4 bases and 8 bases, there was a span of 17 bases. The CDR3 length is 15 residues. Germline CDR1 is KGHDR and CDR2 is SFDVKD. The J gene is TRBJ2-1, the V gene TRBV24-1; unclear D gene. This TCR was recovered from a human donor in good health. Some libraries in this study had Jurkat cell RNA spiked in. Sequences were obtained from naive CD8+ T cells from blood, with Jurkat cell RNA spiked in. Noted subset: FACS-sorted CD8+CD4-CCR7+CD45RA+ naive T cells. This chain's CDR3 is CATSDHPATLDEQFF. The CDR3 DNA sequence: TGTGCCACCAGTGACCACCCCGCGACATTGGATGAGCAGTTCTTC.